This T cell receptor beta chain was documented in a study of Ad26.COV2.S vaccination and SARS-CoV-2 variants. Treatment noted: some 19 received Ad26.COV2.S at low or high dose, single or two shots; 5 received placebo; per-sample allocation not given. Following the first vaccine or placebo injection, samples were taken on day 63. TCRdb's copy holds only in-frame clones and misses some; the assay was immunoSEQ multiplex PCR. The sample lists hundreds of thousands of clones; around 89% were seen once. The CDR3 is 15 amino acids. The germline CDR1 and CDR2 sequences are MNHNS and SASEGT. Trimming left V 2 bases short and J 4 bases short, with 12 bases between.

V gene TRBV6-1 combines with J gene TRBJ1-5; TRBD1 is a possible D gene (5 bases). This TCR was sampled from a person aged 18 to 59 who received the Ad26.COV2.S COVID-19 vaccine or a placebo. The sample consisted of peripheral blood, taken in a trial of Ad26.COV2.S vaccine versus placebo. DNA of the CDR3: TGTGCCAGCAGTGAATGGAGGGGAATGAATCAGCCCCAGCATTTT. Protein: CASSEWRGMNQPQHF.